The rows below give T cell receptor beta chains drawn from one sample of a study of T-cell memory formation after mild COVID-19. Via MiXCR, TCRdb re-called the 5' RACE reads, giving one row per CDR3 protein. The sample holds over 500,000 distinct CDR3 sequences, roughly 17% seen once. The sample taken for sequencing was PBMCs or a T cell subset sorted from them (not recorded which). These receptors were taken from an adult woman who had mild COVID-19 (a few samples of this study predate the infection). Cell type and time point are not known. CDR3s include the opening cysteine and the closing phenylalanine or tryptophan. The order of the fields is V gene, D gene, clone size, J gene, CDR3 DNA, CDR3 protein. The D gene is left open where the match is weak. Clone sizes are given selectively: once, few, many, or a class where the clone is expanded.

TRBV4-1	NA	few	TRBJ2-7	TGCGCCAGCAGCCAAGACTGGGGGAACTACGAGCAGTACTTC	CASSQDWGNYEQYF
TRBV7-9	NA	few	TRBJ2-7	TGTGCCAGCAGCTTAGTGGGGACTGACAAGAAAAAGCAGTACTTC	CASSLVGTDKKKQYF
TRBV7-2	NA	many	TRBJ2-7	TGTGCCAGCAGCTTGTACAGGGACTACGAGCAGTACTTC	CASSLYRDYEQYF
TRBV27	TRBD1	few	TRBJ1-2	TGTGCCAGCAGTTTAAAAGGGGGCTTTGATGGCTACACCTTC	CASSLKGGFDGYTF
TRBV5-1	TRBD1	few	TRBJ2-7	TGCGCCAGCAGCTTGGGGACAGGGGGCCTCTACGAGCAGTACTTC	CASSLGTGGLYEQYF
TRBV7-8	NA	NA	TRBJ1-5	TGTGCCAGCAGCTTAGCGCGTCGTGGAGGGGGTCGATCGAATCAGCCCCAGCATTTT	CASSLARRGGGRSNQPQHF
TRBV5-1	NA	NA	TRBJ1-2	TGCGCCAGCAGCTTTTCGCAGGCGAACTATGGCTACACCTTC	CASSFSQANYGYTF
TRBV20-1	NA	few	TRBJ1-4	TGCAGTGCTAGCAGTGGTCGGATCCTTGAAAAACTGTTTTTT	CSASSGRILEKLFF
TRBV6-5	NA	few	TRBJ1-1	TGTGCCAGCGAGATAAACACTGAAGCTTTCTTT	CASEINTEAFF
TRBV29-1	NA	NA	TRBJ2-2	TGCAGCGTTGAAGATTATTCCGGGACCACCACTGGGACCGGGGAGCTGTTTTTT	CSVEDYSGTTTGTGELFF
TRBV7-2	NA	once	TRBJ2-1	TGTGCCAGCAGCTTAGACGGATTAGCCTACAATGAGCAGTTCTTC	CASSLDGLAYNEQFF
TRBV5-1	TRBD1	NA	TRBJ2-1	TGCGCCACGCAACCCGGGACAGCGAACAATGAGCAGTTCTTC	CATQPGTANNEQFF
TRBV12-5	NA	NA	TRBJ2-5	TGTGCTAGTGGACACTCCCGAGAGACCCAGTACTTC	CASGHSRETQYF
TRBV2	NA	few	TRBJ1-2	TGTGCCAGCAGCTGGCAGGGGAATAACTATGGCTACACCTTC	CASSWQGNNYGYTF
TRBV24-1	TRBD1	NA	TRBJ2-7	TGTGCCACCAGTGGGAAGGGACAGGGACTCTCCTACGAGCAGTACTTC	CATSGKGQGLSYEQYF
TRBV6-1	TRBD1	NA	TRBJ1-4	TGTGCCAGCAGTGAAGCAGACAGGGGGAAAAAACTGTTTTTT	CASSEADRGKKLFF
TRBV6-2/TRBV6-3	TRBD2	few	TRBJ2-1	TGTGCCAGCAGCCCCCATAGGAGCGGGAGATCCTACAATGAGCAGTTCTTC	CASSPHRSGRSYNEQFF
TRBV6-2/TRBV6-3	NA	NA	TRBJ2-4	TGTGCCAGCAGTTATCCAAATAAGGAAGCCAAAAACATTCAGTACTTC	CASSYPNKEAKNIQYF
TRBV5-6	TRBD2	NA	TRBJ2-7	TGTGCCAGCAGCTTTGGTAGCGGGGGCTTCTCCTACGAGCGGTACTTC	CASSFGSGGFSYERYF
TRBV29-1	TRBD1	few	TRBJ2-3	TGCAGCGGTGGACAGGGGAGCACAGATACGCAGTATTTT	CSGGQGSTDTQYF
TRBV12-3/TRBV12-4	TRBD1	NA	TRBJ1-2	TGTGCCAGCAGTCGGGACAGAGAGGGTGGCTACACCTTC	CASSRDREGGYTF
TRBV7-8	TRBD1	few	TRBJ2-3	TGTGCCAGCAGCTCCCTTCGTCTACAGGGGAATCGTTTGGGTATGGCCACAGATACGCAGTATTTT	CASSSLRLQGNRLGMATDTQYF
TRBV5-6	NA	few	TRBJ2-7	TGTGCCAGCAGCTTGTACAAGTACGAGCAGTACTTC	CASSLYKYEQYF
TRBV24-1	NA	NA	TRBJ2-3	TGTGCCACCAGTGATTTGCAGGGTGGAGAAGCGCAGTATTTT	CATSDLQGGEAQYF
TRBV19	NA	few	TRBJ1-2	TGTGCCAGTAGTCTGCCTCCGACAGCGAACTATGGCTACACCTTC	CASSLPPTANYGYTF
TRBV18	NA	NA	TRBJ2-7	TGTGCCAGCTCACCGGGCGGAGCGACCCCCGAGCAGTACTTC	CASSPGGATPEQYF
TRBV16	NA	NA	TRBJ1-1	TGTGCCAGCAGCCAATCTTTTGCGGGGGGCGAGACTGAAGCTTTCTTT	CASSQSFAGGETEAFF
TRBV18	NA	few	TRBJ1-5	TGTGCCAGCTCACCGGACAGCCGCAATCAGCCCCAGCATTTT	CASSPDSRNQPQHF
TRBV6-6	TRBD2	few	TRBJ2-2	TGTGCCAGCAGTTTCCTTAGCGGGGGTAACACCGGGGAGCTGTTTTTT	CASSFLSGGNTGELFF
TRBV7-8	TRBD2	few	TRBJ2-5	TGTGCCAGCAGCCCTCTCGATCCTAGACTAGCGGGATCGGGGGAGACCCAGTACTTC	CASSPLDPRLAGSGETQYF
TRBV7-9	NA	NA	TRBJ1-2	TGTGCCAGCAGCTTCGAATACGTCAGGGCGGCTAACTATGGCTACACCTTC	CASSFEYVRAANYGYTF
TRBV7-2	NA	many	TRBJ2-2	TGTGCCAGCAGCTTTGGACCCGGGGAGCTGTTTTTT	CASSFGPGELFF
TRBV4-3	TRBD2	NA	TRBJ2-7	TGCGCCAGCAGCCAAGACGGGGGGAGAGGTTACGAGCAGTACTTC	CASSQDGGRGYEQYF
TRBV12-3/TRBV12-4	TRBD1	few	TRBJ1-5	TGTGCCAGCAGTCCCCAGGGGGCATATCACCAGCCCCAGCATTTT	CASSPQGAYHQPQHF
TRBV2	NA	NA	TRBJ2-2	TGTGCCAGCAGCTCCGGGTCGAGCACCGGGGAGCTGTTTTTT	CASSSGSSTGELFF
TRBV10-3	NA	NA	TRBJ2-5	TGTGCCATCAGCCTCGCAGGGGTAGTGGAGACCCAGTACTTC	CAISLAGVVETQYF
TRBV5-1	NA	NA	TRBJ2-1	TGCGCCAGCAGCCCCCGTTTGTCGGGAGAGGTCTACAATGAGCAGTTCTTC	CASSPRLSGEVYNEQFF
TRBV6-1	NA	NA	TRBJ2-2	TGTGCCAGCAGGATCGGGGACCGAGGAACCGGGGAGCTGTTTTTT	CASRIGDRGTGELFF
TRBV5-1	NA	NA	TRBJ1-6	TGCGCCAGCAGCACCGACCCGGATTCACCCCTCCACTTT	CASSTDPDSPLHF
TRBV7-6	NA	NA	TRBJ2-1	TGTGCCAGCAGCTTAGCGGGAAGGGGAGTCGGGAATGAGCAGCTCTTC	CASSLAGRGVGNEQLF
TRBV7-2	TRBD1	NA	TRBJ2-5	TGTGCCAGCAGCTTATTTCCGGGACAGTTATTCCAAGAGACCCAGTACTTC	CASSLFPGQLFQETQYF
TRBV15	NA	many	TRBJ1-3	TGTGCCACCAGCTCCCCCGGGGAACACACCATATATTTT	CATSSPGEHTIYF
TRBV7-9	NA	few	TRBJ2-5	TGTGCCAGCAGCTTAGCGGGAGCCCGGAGGGAGACCCAGTACTTC	CASSLAGARRETQYF
TRBV4-1	NA	NA	TRBJ1-5	TGCGCCAGCAGCCAGACCCCCGGGAGTAGCAATCAGCCCCAGCATTTT	CASSQTPGSSNQPQHF
TRBV7-8	NA	few	TRBJ1-3	TGTGCCAGCAGCTTAAACCAGGGCCGAAACACCATATATTTT	CASSLNQGRNTIYF
TRBV24-1	NA	few	TRBJ2-2	TGTGCCGCCGCGACAGGTCCTTCGCACACCGGGGAGCTGTTTTTT	CAAATGPSHTGELFF
TRBV6-4	NA	few	TRBJ2-2	TGTGCCAGCAGTGACCCCAACACCGGGGAGCTGTTTTTT	CASSDPNTGELFF
TRBV5-1	TRBD2	few	TRBJ2-1	TGCGCCAGCAGCTTTGGAACTAGCGGGGCCCCAGGGGATGAGCAGTTCTTC	CASSFGTSGAPGDEQFF
TRBV13	TRBD1	few	TRBJ2-7	TGTGCCAGCAGACAAGGGGGCGGTGAGCAGTACTTC	CASRQGGGEQYF
TRBV4-1	NA	NA	TRBJ2-7	TGCGCCAGCAGCCAAGTGCCGGGACCCGGTTTTCGGTCCGAGCAGTACTTC	CASSQVPGPGFRSEQYF
TRBV11-3	NA	many	TRBJ2-3	TGTGCCAGCAGCTTAAACGGACCCGGCACAGATACGCAGTATTTT	CASSLNGPGTDTQYF